This passage covers 5 T cell receptor beta chains from one sample sequenced in a study of T cell responses to AZD1222 COVID-19 vaccine. Sequencing was performed with immunoSEQ multiplex PCR; in TCRdb, only in-frame clones are kept and a portion is missing. The sample records roughly 100,000 clones, about 87% being singletons. The sequenced sample was peripheral blood, obtained on day 0 of AZD1222 vaccination. These receptors were obtained from an adult in good health.

The chain is built from TRBV18 and TRBJ2-5; 9 bases are a match to TRBD1. From germline, CDR1 is KGHSH and CDR2 LQKENI. Losses at the gene ends were 2 bases for V and 2 bases for J; bases not matched to a gene: 6. CDR3 size: 16 residues. CDR3 region: CASSPAGQGLQETQYF. As DNA, the CDR3 is TGTGCCAGCTCACCAGCGGGACAGGGCCTTCAAGAGACCCAGTACTTC.

The rearrangement joins TRBV10-3 to TRBJ2-1; possible D gene TRBD2, 6 bases. There are 13 residues in the CDR3. Trimming removed 2 bases from V and 8 bases from J, with 10 bases in between. Germline V gives CDR1 ENHRY, CDR2 SYGVKD. The CDR3 protein is CAISELRDDEQFF. CDR3 nucleotides: TGTGCCATCAGTGAGCTGCGGGACGATGAGCAGTTCTTC.

Only one count was recorded for this clone. The rearrangement joins TRBV6-2 or TRBV6-3 to TRBJ1-1; D unclear. Germline V lookup: CDR1 MNHEY, CDR2 SVGEGT. Trimming took 6 bases from V and 0 from J, leaving 14 bases between them. The CDR3 contains 15 residues. In nucleotides, the CDR3 is TGTGCCAGCAGCCCTGGAAACACGGTGAACACTGAAGCTTTCTTT. Its protein is CASSPGNTVNTEAFF.

J is TRBJ1-4 and V is TRBV6-5; D possibly corresponds to TRBD1 (6 bases). Germline CDR1 is MNHEY and CDR2 is SVGAGI. Trimming took off 2 bases at V and 7 bases at J, with 14 bases between the two ends. CDR3 length: 15 residues. The CDR3 spells CASSYGGRGSEKLFF. The CDR3 DNA reads as TGTGCCAGCAGTTACGGTGGCAGGGGAAGTGAAAAACTGTTTTTT.

This clone was seen only once. For the CDR3, the DNA is TGTGCCAGCAGTCGGCTAGACGGTCGTGAGACCCAGTACTTC. It is translated as CASSRLDGRETQYF. V usage is TRBV28 and J usage is TRBJ2-5; no definite D call. CDR3 size: 14 residues. CDR1 and CDR2 from the germline V gene are MDHEN and SYDVKM. The V end lost 5 bases, the J end lost 5 bases, and 15 bases lay between the germline ends. The full variable domain, its missing parts supplied by reference TRBV28 and TRBJ2-5, is DVKVTQSSRYLVKRTGEKVFLECVQDMDHENMFWYRQDPGLGLRLIYFSYDVKMKEKGDIPEGYSVSREKKERFSLILESASTNQTSMYLCASSRLDGRETQYFGPGTRLLVL.